The 14 T cell receptor beta chains below all came from one sample that was sequenced in a study of OX40 agonist ivuxolimab in advanced cancers. Some clones are missing from TCRdb's copy, which holds only in-frame ones; the method was immunoSEQ multiplex PCR. The sample contains some 80,000 clones, approximately 87% of which appear only once. Sequenced material: CD4+ or CD8+ T cells sorted from blood, taken in a trial of the OX40 agonist ivuxolimab. The receptor source for this set is an adult with an advanced solid tumor such as melanoma, head and neck, liver or kidney cancer.

This chain connects TRBV27 to TRBJ2-3; 10 nucleotides line up with TRBD2. The CDR3 spans 16 residues. Looked up from germline, CDR1 is MNHEY and CDR2 is SMNVEV (reference sequence). V dropped 7 bases and J dropped 1; count of bases not matched to a gene: 8. For the CDR3, the DNA is TGTGCCAGCAATGTTTTAGCGGGGGGTCGCACAGATACGCAGTATTTT. Translation gives CASNVLAGGRTDTQYF.

This chain links TRBV4-1 with TRBJ2-3; D not resolved. The germline CDR1 and CDR2 sequences are MGHRA and YSYEKL. This CDR3 is 15 amino acids long. V dropped 0 bases and J dropped 4 bases, with 11 bases sitting between them. CDR3 nucleotide sequence: TGCGCCAGCAGCCAAGAGACAATAGCAGCAGATACGCAGTATTTT. Protein: CASSQETIAADTQYF.

The J gene is TRBJ1-5, the V gene TRBV15, with D uncertain. CDR1 is LNHNV and CDR2 is YYDKDF in the germline V gene (reference sequence). The CDR3 has 13 residues. V lost 8 bases and J 3 bases, leaving 11 bases between the germline ends. This chain's CDR3 is CATSLRVNQPQHF. CDR3 nucleotide sequence: TGTGCCACCTCGTTGAGGGTCAATCAGCCCCAGCATTTT.

The V and J genes are TRBV30 and TRBJ2-3; the match to TRBD2 covers 10 bases. This CDR3 spans 17 amino acids. V was pared by 0 bases and J by 0 bases, with 6 bases of the junction left unmatched. The germline V gene encodes CDR1 GTSNPN and CDR2 SVGIG (reference sequence). The CDR3 DNA is TGTGCCTGGAGTGTCCCGGGACTAGCGTCTAGCACAGATACGCAGTATTTT. The encoded protein is CAWSVPGLASSTDTQYF.

V and J are TRBV19 and TRBJ1-2; TRBD1 agrees at 8 bases. The CDR3 has 17 amino acids. With 9 bases clipped from V and 7 bases from J, the junction kept 22 bases outside the gene matches. In germline, CDR1 is LNHDA, CDR2 SQIVND (reference sequence). Here the CDR3 DNA reads TGTGCCAGCGCCGGTCCGCAAACCAGGGGGCGGGGGTCTGGCTACACCTTC. Its translation is CASAGPQTRGRGSGYTF.

The chain combines TRBV7-6 with TRBJ2-3, with 8 bases that match TRBD2. CDR3 size: 17 residues. Germline V gene sequence: CDR1 SGHVS, CDR2 FNYEAQ. J lost 2 bases, V lost 2 bases, and 9 bases had no gene match. In DNA, the CDR3 is TGTGCCAGCAGCTTAAAAGTTCGCGGGAGGTTCACAGATACGCAGTATTTT. It yields the protein CASSLKVRGRFTDTQYF.

The CDR3, as DNA: TGTGCCTGGAGTGCACAGGTTAGCAATCAGCCCCAGCATTTT. Translated: CAWSAQVSNQPQHF. J is TRBJ1-5 and V is TRBV30; D possibly corresponds to TRBD1 (5 bases). Between the trimmed V and J ends, which lost 1 base and 0 bases, there was a span of 7 bases. CDR1 is GTSNPN and CDR2 is SVGIG in the germline V gene (reference sequence). The CDR3 loop spans 14 amino acids.

The V call is TRBV30, the J call TRBJ1-1; 9 bases match TRBD1. J gave up 3 bases and V 5 bases, and 4 bases lay outside the gene matches. Germline assignment: CDR1 GTSNPN and CDR2 SVGIG (reference sequence). CDR3 size: 13 residues. The CDR3, as DNA: TGTGCCTGGGACAGGGGGGCGGACACTGAAGCTTTCTTT. It translates to CAWDRGADTEAFF.

The gene calls are TRBV7-2 and TRBJ1-2, with no clear D. V shed 0 bases and J shed 2 bases, with 13 bases lying between them. Germline assignment: CDR1 SGHTA and CDR2 FQGNSA. This CDR3 is 16 amino acids long. CDR3 sequence (DNA): TGTGCCAGCAGCTTAGCTGCCTCCGGCAGGAACTATGGCTACACCTTC. It encodes CASSLAASGRNYGYTF.

This chain uses TRBV6-1 with TRBJ1-5; weak D call: TRBD1 (5 bases). V was clipped by 5 bases and J by 6 bases, with 17 bases between them. The CDR3 is 15 residues long. Germline CDR1 reads MNHNS; CDR2 reads SASEGT. CDR3 nucleotide sequence: TGTGCCAGCAGTTCACAGGTTACGGTAGGTCAGCCCCAGCATTTT. This gives the protein CASSSQVTVGQPQHF.

This clone was recorded a few times. The chain joins TRBV6-5 to TRBJ1-1; the D gene is possibly TRBD1 (5 bases). Germline-derived CDR1 and CDR2 are MNHEY and SVGAGI. The V and J ends lost 2 bases and 1 base respectively, with 5 bases between them. CDR3 size: 13 residues. CDR3 sequence: CASSYTGNTEAFF. The DNA of the CDR3 is TGTGCCAGCAGTTACACAGGGAACACTGAAGCTTTCTTT.

This clone has a handful of counts. The gene calls are TRBV15 and TRBJ1-1; no firm D call. V gave up 8 bases and J gave up 1 base, with 11 bases separating them. Germline-derived CDR1 and CDR2 are LNHNV and YYDKDF (reference sequence). The CDR3 is 13 residues long. The CDR3 DNA reads as TGTGCCACCTCCAGGACCAAGAACACTGAAGCTTTCTTT. This translates into CATSRTKNTEAFF. Full variable domain (rest looked up from reference TRBV15 and TRBJ1-1): DAMVIQNPRYQVTQFGKPVTLSCSQTLNHNVMYWYQQKSSQAPKLLFHYYDKDFNNEADTPDNFQSRRPNTSFCFLDIRSPGLGDTAMYLCATSRTKNTEAFFGQGTRLTVV.

The V call is TRBV15, the J call TRBJ2-2; tentative D call: TRBD1 (6 bases). This CDR3 spans 14 amino acids. Trimming left V 8 bases short and J 5 bases short, with 15 bases between. The germline CDR1 and CDR2 sequences are LNHNV and YYDKDF (reference sequence). As DNA, the CDR3 is TGTGCCACCTGTCCGTACGACAGGACCGGGGAGCTGTTTTTT. Translation gives CATCPYDRTGELFF.

V and J are TRBV5-1 and TRBJ2-2; D is ambiguous. The CDR3 spans 14 residues. Germline CDR1 reads SGHRS; CDR2 reads YFSETQ. V was clipped by 6 bases and J by 2 bases, with 11 bases between them. The DNA for the CDR3 is TGCGCCAGCATGGGCTCAGCTAACACCGGGGAGCTGTTTTTT. This encodes CASMGSANTGELFF.